The rows below give T cell receptor beta chains drawn from one sample of a study of PD-1 blockade in classical Hodgkin lymphoma. The data were produced by immunoSEQ multiplex PCR, yet TCRdb's version contains in-frame clones alone and is incomplete. The sample includes around 12,000 clones, approximately 79% of them seen just once. Sequenced here: CD8+ T cells from blood, sampled at baseline. These receptors originate from a human donor with classical Hodgkin lymphoma. Both conserved end residues are part of each CDR3. Each record gives: V gene, clone size, CDR3 protein. Clone size is given for some rows only: seen once, a few or many times, or a class if the clone is expanded.

TRBV7-9	-	CASSSDRNTEAFF
TRBV2	-	CASRDGLLGGIYHTF
TRBV19	once	CASRYGTSGGQYQETQYF
TRBV7-2	few	CASSPYGGLSGNTIYF
TRBV5-1	-	CASTRPGGSPLHF
TRBV19	-	CASSQGLGNQPQHF
TRBV7-2	-	CASSFWDEQYF
TRBV28	medium-sized	CASRPIAGTGGTEAFF
TRBV7-6	-	CASSLVSGANVLTF
TRBV30	-	CAWTRGRGSGNTIYF
TRBV9	-	CASSETGGSYNEQFF
TRBV7-8	-	CAIGTGVVHTEAFF
TRBV27	-	CASSLSVGDRLYEQYF
TRBV7-3	-	CASSLFRQPTLYGYGYTF
TRBV29-1	-	CSVWTVGAFF
TRBV14	-	CASSQVSRLLYF
TRBV28	-	CASSNQGADEQYF
TRBV7-9	-	CASSLRSGGEQYF
TRBV29-1	-	CSVPGTGNTGELFF
TRBV11-2	-	CASSYWTERGLKETQYF
TRBV7-2	-	CASSLEPYTNYGYTF
TRBV4-2	few	CASSQAPGLADEQYF
TRBV9	few	CASSEGSSYNEQFF
TRBV4-3	-	CASSQDGGTFRNEQFF
TRBV7-9	-	CASSLRDRSSYEQYF
TRBV27	-	CASSLSGQGGNQPQHF
TRBV5-4	-	CASSFYGLAGRSVSYEQYF
TRBV25-1	-	CASSERDEETQYF
TRBV7-2	-	CASSPKIAGAYNEQFF
TRBV10-1	few	CASSDFRWGMWAFF
TRBV4-3	-	CASTQFGANVLTF
TRBV13	-	CASSLLATEQFF
TRBV6-5	-	CASSSLGANEQYF
TRBV28	-	CASRESGANVLTF
TRBV5-1	-	CASSLGGMYEQYF
TRBV23-1	-	CASSQTTSRPGQGLGYGYTF
TRBV6-5	-	CASSYSRTGGTEAFF
TRBV19	-	CASSTGSREQYF
TRBV11-2	-	CASSEETGGIWEQPQHF
TRBV19	few	CASSITGPYNEQFF
TRBV19	-	CASKDRGNGYTF
TRBV5-8	-	CASNLGHNQPQHF
TRBV6-5	-	CASSRTEITGELFF
TRBV7-9	-	CASSHDSYEQYF
TRBV7-9	-	CASSFTRSPEAFF
TRBV7-2	-	CASSLTATSYEQYF
TRBV10-3	few	CAISEELGTYNEQFF
TRBV6-5	few	CASSYTRTGGGYGYTF
TRBV4-1	-	CASSQSNDRGLYYEQYF
TRBV6-4	-	CASSDSERGARETQYF
TRBV5-6	-	CASSFRYISYEQYF
TRBV28	-	CASSYAREVTEAFF
TRBV19	-	CASSIGNRGQYGYTF
TRBV9	few	CASSISTSPYEQYF